This T cell receptor beta chain is from a study of CD8 T cells in ankylosing spondylitis. Note on this clonotype: As yet, its antigen is unknown.

The study, taken as a whole, reports: A number of the motif variants had already been described in reactive arthritis synovial fluid and blood. Ankylosing spondylitis blood appeared to be characterized by a TCR beta motif of about 8 highly homologous variants.

Trimming left V 3 bases short and J 2 bases short, with 20 bases between. Germline CDR1 is SGHVS and CDR2 is FQNEAQ. The CDR3 loop spans 18 amino acids. The authors made TCR beta libraries by quantitative 5'-RACE with molecular barcodes. TCRdb redid the calling of the 5' RACE reads with MiXCR, one entry per CDR3 protein. Here the sample spans roughly 670,000 distinct CDR3 sequences, 15% to 20% being singletons. The origin of this receptor is a male donor with ankylosing spondylitis. The chain links TRBV7-8 to TRBJ2-4; TRBD2 might be the D (5 bases). Input material: blood, either unsorted or a sorted T cell fraction (not recorded which). CDR3 sequence reads: CASSFPDSAVMSKNIQYF. The CDR3 DNA reads as TGTGCCAGCAGCTTCCCGGACTCGGCGGTGATGTCCAAAAACATTCAGTACTTC.